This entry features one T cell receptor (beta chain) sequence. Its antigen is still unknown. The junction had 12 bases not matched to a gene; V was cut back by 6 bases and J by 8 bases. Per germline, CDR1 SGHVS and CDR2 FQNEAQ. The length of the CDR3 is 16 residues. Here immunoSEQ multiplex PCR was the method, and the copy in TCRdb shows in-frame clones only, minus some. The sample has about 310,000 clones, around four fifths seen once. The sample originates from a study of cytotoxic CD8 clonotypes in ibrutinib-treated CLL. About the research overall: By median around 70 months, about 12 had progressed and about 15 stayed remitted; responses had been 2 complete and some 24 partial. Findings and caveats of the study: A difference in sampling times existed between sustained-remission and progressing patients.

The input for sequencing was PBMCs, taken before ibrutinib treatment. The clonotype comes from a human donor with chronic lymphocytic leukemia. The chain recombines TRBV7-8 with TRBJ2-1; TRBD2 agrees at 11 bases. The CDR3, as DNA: TGTGCCAGCAGTATTACCGGGACTAGCGGCCTTCATGAGCAGTTCTTC. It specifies CASSITGTSGLHEQFF.